This T cell receptor (beta chain) derives from a study of T-cell reconstitution after alpha-beta-depleted transplantation in children. Using unique molecular identifiers, the investigators prepared the TCRbeta library. TCRdb redid the calling of the PCR reads with MiXCR, one entry per CDR3 protein. The repertoire holds about 72,000 distinct CDR3 sequences, with around 7.9% as singletons. In its sample, this clonotype was seen many times. The sequence was collected from a human donor who donated a stem cell graft to a child with acute lymphoblastic leukemia. The sample here was PBMCs from the stem cell graft donor, taken from the stem cell graft.

The CDR3 loop is CASSTVRSTDTQYF. The DNA of the CDR3 is TGTGCCAGCAGTACGGTCCGGTCGACAGATACGCAGTATTTT. This chain links TRBV6-5 with TRBJ2-3, with D uncertain. CDR3 length equals 14 residues. Germline V lookup: CDR1 MNHEY, CDR2 SVGAGI. V was clipped by 5 bases and J by 3 bases, with 12 bases between them.